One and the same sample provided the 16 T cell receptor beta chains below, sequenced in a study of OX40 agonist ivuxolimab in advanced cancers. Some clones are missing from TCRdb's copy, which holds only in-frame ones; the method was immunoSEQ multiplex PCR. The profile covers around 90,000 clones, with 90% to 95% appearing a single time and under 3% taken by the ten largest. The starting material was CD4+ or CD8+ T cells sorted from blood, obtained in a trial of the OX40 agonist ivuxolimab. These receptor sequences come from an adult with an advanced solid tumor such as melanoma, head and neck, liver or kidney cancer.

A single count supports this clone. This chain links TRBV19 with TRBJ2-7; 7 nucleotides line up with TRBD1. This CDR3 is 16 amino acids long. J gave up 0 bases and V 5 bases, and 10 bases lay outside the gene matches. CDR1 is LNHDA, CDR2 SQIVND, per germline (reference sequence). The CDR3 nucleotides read TGTGCCAGTAGTGCCTTTCCAGGGGGAAACTCCTACGAGCAGTACTTC. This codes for CASSAFPGGNSYEQYF.

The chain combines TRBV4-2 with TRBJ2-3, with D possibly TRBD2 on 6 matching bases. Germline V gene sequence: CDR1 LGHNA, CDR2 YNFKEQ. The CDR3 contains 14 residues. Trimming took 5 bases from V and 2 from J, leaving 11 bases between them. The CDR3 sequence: CASSGWRDTDTQYF. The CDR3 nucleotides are TGTGCCAGCAGCGGCTGGAGGGACACAGATACGCAGTATTTT.

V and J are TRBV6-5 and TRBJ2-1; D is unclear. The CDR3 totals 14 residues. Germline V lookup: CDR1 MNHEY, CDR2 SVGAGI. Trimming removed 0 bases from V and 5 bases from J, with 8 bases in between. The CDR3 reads CASSYSSRNNEQFF. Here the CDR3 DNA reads TGTGCCAGCAGTTACTCATCTAGGAACAATGAGCAGTTCTTC.

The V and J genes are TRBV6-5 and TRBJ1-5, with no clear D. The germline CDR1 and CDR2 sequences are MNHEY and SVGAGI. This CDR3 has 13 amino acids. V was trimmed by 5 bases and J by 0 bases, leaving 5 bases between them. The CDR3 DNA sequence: TGTGCCAGCAGTAAATATAGCAATCAGCCCCAGCATTTT. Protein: CASSKYSNQPQHF.

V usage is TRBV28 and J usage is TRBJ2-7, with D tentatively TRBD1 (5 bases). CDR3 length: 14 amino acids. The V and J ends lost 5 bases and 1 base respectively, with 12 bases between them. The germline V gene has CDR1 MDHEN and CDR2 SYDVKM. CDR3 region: CASSRRQPSYEQYF. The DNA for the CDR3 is TGTGCCAGCAGTCGTCGACAGCCTTCCTACGAGCAGTACTTC.

The CDR3 coding sequence is TGTGCCATCAGTACCTCCGGGACAGGGACCTCCGAGCAGTACTTC. This gives the protein CAISTSGTGTSEQYF. V gene TRBV10-3 combines with J gene TRBJ2-7, with 9 bases fitting TRBD1. Germline trimming cut 5 bases from V and 6 bases from J; bases unmatched to any gene: 11. CDR3 size: 15 residues. Germline values: CDR1 ENHRY, CDR2 SYGVKD.

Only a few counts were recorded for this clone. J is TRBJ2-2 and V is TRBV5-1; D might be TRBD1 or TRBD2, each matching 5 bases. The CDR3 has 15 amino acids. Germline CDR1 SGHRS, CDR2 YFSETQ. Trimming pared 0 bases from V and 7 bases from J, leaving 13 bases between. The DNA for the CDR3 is TGCGCCAGCAGCTTGGAGGGACCCCGTAGCGGGGAGCTGTTTTTT. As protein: CASSLEGPRSGELFF. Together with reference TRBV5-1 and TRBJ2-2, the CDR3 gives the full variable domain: KAGVTQTPRYLIKTRGQQVTLSCSPISGHRSVSWYQQTPGQGLQFLFEYFSETQRNKGNFPGRFSGRQFSNSRSEMNVSTLELGDSALYLCASSLEGPRSGELFFGEGSRLTVL.

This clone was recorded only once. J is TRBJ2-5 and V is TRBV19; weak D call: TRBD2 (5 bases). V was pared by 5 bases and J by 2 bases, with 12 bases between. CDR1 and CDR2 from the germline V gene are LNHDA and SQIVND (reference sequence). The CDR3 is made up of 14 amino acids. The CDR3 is CASSGSGNQETQYF. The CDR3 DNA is TGTGCCAGTAGTGGTTCCGGGAATCAAGAGACCCAGTACTTC.

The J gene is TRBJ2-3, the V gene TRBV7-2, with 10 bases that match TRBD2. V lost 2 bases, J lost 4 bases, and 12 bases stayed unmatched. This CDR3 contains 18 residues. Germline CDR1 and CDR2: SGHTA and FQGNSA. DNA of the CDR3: TGTGCCAGCAGCTTATATACGGCAGGAGCGGGAGGGGCAGATACGCAGTATTTT. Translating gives CASSLYTAGAGGADTQYF. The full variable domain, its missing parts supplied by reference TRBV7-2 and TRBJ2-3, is GAGVSQSPSNKVTEKGKDVELRCDPISGHTALYWYRQSLGQGLEFLIYFQGNSAPDKSGLPSDRFSAERTGGSVSTLTIQRTQQEDSAVYLCASSLYTAGAGGADTQYFGPGTRLTVL.

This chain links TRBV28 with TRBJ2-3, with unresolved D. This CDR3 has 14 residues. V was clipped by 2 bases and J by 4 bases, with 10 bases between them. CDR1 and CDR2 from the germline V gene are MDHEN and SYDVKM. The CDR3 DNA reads TGTGCCAGCAGTTTACCTACAAGGGCAGATACGCAGTATTTT. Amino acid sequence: CASSLPTRADTQYF.

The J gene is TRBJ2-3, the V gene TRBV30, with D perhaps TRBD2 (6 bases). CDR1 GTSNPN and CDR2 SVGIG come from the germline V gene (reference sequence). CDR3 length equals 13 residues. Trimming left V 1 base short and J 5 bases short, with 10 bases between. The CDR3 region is CAWSAGAVDTQYF. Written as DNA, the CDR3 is TGTGCCTGGAGTGCGGGAGCAGTAGATACGCAGTATTTT.

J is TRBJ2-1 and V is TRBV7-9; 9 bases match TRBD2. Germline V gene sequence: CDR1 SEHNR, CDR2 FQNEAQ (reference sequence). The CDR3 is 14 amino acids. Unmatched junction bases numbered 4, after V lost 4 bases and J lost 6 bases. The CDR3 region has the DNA TGTGCCAGCAGCTCTGGGACTAGCACCAATGAGCAGTTCTTC. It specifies CASSSGTSTNEQFF.

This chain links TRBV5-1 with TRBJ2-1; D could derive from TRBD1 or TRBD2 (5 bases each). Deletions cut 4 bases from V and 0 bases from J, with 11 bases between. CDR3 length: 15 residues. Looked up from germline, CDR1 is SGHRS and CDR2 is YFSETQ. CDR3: CASSPGPSSYNEQFF. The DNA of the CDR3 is TGCGCCAGCAGCCCGGGACCAAGCTCCTACAATGAGCAGTTCTTC.

CDR3 in amino acids: CASSLIRGLSYEQYF. For the CDR3, the DNA is TGTGCCAGCAGCTTAATCAGGGGGCTTAGCTACGAGCAGTACTTC. The chain carries TRBV5-4 and TRBJ2-7; 8 bases match TRBD1. The length of the CDR3 is 15 residues. The germline V gene encodes CDR1 SGHNT and CDR2 YYREEE (reference sequence). The V gene end was trimmed by 2 bases and the J gene end by 3 bases; junction bases not matched to a gene: 7.

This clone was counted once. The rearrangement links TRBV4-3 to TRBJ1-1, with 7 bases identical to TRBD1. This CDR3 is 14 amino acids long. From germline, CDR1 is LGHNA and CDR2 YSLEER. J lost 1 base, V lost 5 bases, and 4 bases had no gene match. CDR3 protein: CASSVGQENTEAFF. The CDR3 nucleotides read TGCGCCAGCAGCGTAGGACAGGAGAACACTGAAGCTTTCTTT.

For the CDR3, the DNA is TGTGCCAGCAGCGTTTCCGGACATGATTCTGGAAACACCATATATTTT. This sequence encodes CASSVSGHDSGNTIYF. The chain couples TRBV9 to TRBJ1-3; TRBD1 might be the D (5 bases). The germline V gene has CDR1 SGDLS and CDR2 YYNGEE. V dropped 2 bases and J dropped 1 base, with 13 bases sitting between them. CDR3 length: 16 amino acids.